This T cell receptor (beta chain) derives from a study of blood T cell repertoires in COVID-19. On the study more broadly: Donors in the United States, Italy and Spain gave samples during acute or convalescent COVID-19.

This table comes from immunoSEQ multiplex PCR, and its TCRdb copy is limited to in-frame clones, with some not included. Here the sample spans about 170,000 clones, approximately 92% being singletons. The CDR3 runs 16 residues. The V segment lost 4 bases and the J segment 6 bases; nucleotides outside the gene matches: 9. In germline, CDR1 is SGHRS, CDR2 YFSETQ. The specimen was peripheral blood. This clonotype was sampled from a woman aged 50 to 60 with acute or convalescent COVID-19. The V and J genes are TRBV5-1 and TRBJ1-6; 8 positions agree with TRBD1. DNA for the CDR3: TGCGCCAGCAGCCTCGGACAGGGTGGTTCTAATTCACCCCTCCACTTT. This sequence encodes CASSLGQGGSNSPLHF.